Following are 9 T cell receptor beta chains from one sample sequenced in a study of blood T cell repertoires in COVID-19. The protocol was immunoSEQ multiplex PCR, while the TCRdb copy is restricted to in-frame clones and leaves out a portion. The sample lists over 40,000 clones, 85% to 90% occurring once. Sequencing was done on a sample of peripheral blood. The receptors here all came from a human donor in a cohort sampled during active COVID-19.

The sample holds a few counts of this clone. V and J are TRBV5-6 and TRBJ2-2; 8 bases map to TRBD1. With V trimmed by 3 bases and J by 9 bases, 10 bases remained unmatched. CDR1 is SGHDT, CDR2 YYEEEE, per germline. The CDR3 spans 15 residues. CDR3 nucleotide sequence: TGTGCCAGCAGCTATGGACAGGGAGGAGGTAGGGAGCTGTTTTTT. The encoded protein is CASSYGQGGGRELFF.

The chain is built from TRBV19 and TRBJ1-2; 9 bases match TRBD1. Germline assignment: CDR1 LNHDA and CDR2 SQIVND (reference sequence). This CDR3 contains 14 residues. V lost 4 bases and J lost 4; bases outside the gene matches: 4. The CDR3 here is CASSTTGGSYGYTF. In DNA form, the CDR3 reads TGTGCCAGTAGTACCACAGGGGGCAGCTATGGCTACACCTTC.

The gene calls are TRBV7-8 and TRBJ1-3, with 7 bases aligning to TRBD1. The CDR3 loop spans 14 amino acids. The J segment lost 1 base and the V segment lost 5 bases, leaving 2 bases of the junction unmatched. Germline loops: CDR1 SGHVS, CDR2 FQNEAQ. This CDR3 is CASSHRGSGNTIYF. The CDR3, as DNA: TGTGCCAGCAGCCACAGGGGATCTGGAAACACCATATATTTT.

V usage is TRBV30 and J usage is TRBJ2-7; the D gene is possibly TRBD2 (6 bases). CDR1 and CDR2 (germline): GTSNPN, SVGIG (reference sequence). V lost 4 bases, J lost 7 bases, and 20 bases lay in between. The CDR3 extends over 14 amino acids. Here the CDR3 DNA reads TGTGCCTGGACCCCACTCCACGCGGCGGGGGAGCAGTACTTC. Translating it yields CAWTPLHAAGEQYF.

V and J are TRBV6-6 and TRBJ1-3; 8 bases are a match to TRBD1. Looked up from germline, CDR1 is MNHNY and CDR2 is SVGAGI (reference sequence). This CDR3 comprises 16 residues. The V and J ends lost 6 bases and 0 bases, in that order; junction bases with no gene match: 7. The CDR3 is CASSMTGASSGNTIYF. CDR3 bases: TGTGCCAGCAGCATGACAGGGGCCAGCTCTGGAAACACCATATATTTT.

In this sample, this clone turned up once. The chain carries TRBV19 and TRBJ2-7; tentative D call: TRBD2 (6 bases). Between the trimmed V and J ends, which lost 1 base and 5 bases, there was a span of 9 bases. Germline V gene sequence: CDR1 LNHDA, CDR2 SQIVND (reference sequence). The length of the CDR3 is 13 residues. CDR3 DNA: TGTGCCAGTAGTATAGGGCGCGGGAACGAGCAGTACGTC. This codes for CASSIGRGNEQYV.

The chain combines TRBV7-6 with TRBJ1-1; a possible D gene is TRBD1 (6 bases). With 3 bases removed from V and 3 bases from J, the gap between germline ends came to 8 bases. CDR3 length: 13 amino acids. CDR1 and CDR2 (germline): SGHVS, FNYEAQ. CDR3 region: CASSLQGYTEAFF. As DNA, the CDR3 is TGTGCCAGCAGCTTGCAGGGGTACACTGAAGCTTTCTTT.

The chain employs TRBV18 and TRBJ2-3; D may be TRBD2 (5 bases). V lost 3 bases and J 8 bases, leaving 18 bases between the germline ends. Germline V gene sequence: CDR1 KGHSH, CDR2 LQKENI. This CDR3 comprises 15 residues. CDR3 sequence (DNA): TGTGCCAGCTCACCCAAAGGACCTGGAGGTGTTACGCAGTATTTT. As protein: CASSPKGPGGVTQYF.

The chain couples TRBV7-6 to TRBJ1-4, with D perhaps TRBD1 (5 bases). The CDR3 has 12 amino acids. CDR1 is SGHVS, CDR2 FNYEAQ, per germline. Trimming left V 0 bases short and J 10 bases short, with 6 bases between. CDR3 loop: CASSLAGGKLFF. The CDR3 DNA reads TGTGCCAGCAGCTTAGCGGGGGGAAAACTGTTTTTT.